This T cell receptor beta chain was profiled in a study of T cell responses to AZD1222 COVID-19 vaccine. V was trimmed by 3 bases and J by 4 bases, leaving 6 bases between them. Germline V gene lookup returns CDR1 SNHLY and CDR2 FYNNEI. The CDR3 is made up of 12 amino acids. TCRdb's copy holds only in-frame clones and misses some; the assay was immunoSEQ multiplex PCR. The table lists about 200,000 clones, under 95% of them singletons. V is TRBV2 and J is TRBJ1-2, with D uncertain. Specimen: peripheral blood, collected on day 0 of MenACWY control vaccination. The origin of this receptor is an adult in good health. This CDR3 reads CASSDSAYGYTF. The CDR3 bases are TGTGCCAGCAGTGACAGCGCCTATGGCTACACCTTC.